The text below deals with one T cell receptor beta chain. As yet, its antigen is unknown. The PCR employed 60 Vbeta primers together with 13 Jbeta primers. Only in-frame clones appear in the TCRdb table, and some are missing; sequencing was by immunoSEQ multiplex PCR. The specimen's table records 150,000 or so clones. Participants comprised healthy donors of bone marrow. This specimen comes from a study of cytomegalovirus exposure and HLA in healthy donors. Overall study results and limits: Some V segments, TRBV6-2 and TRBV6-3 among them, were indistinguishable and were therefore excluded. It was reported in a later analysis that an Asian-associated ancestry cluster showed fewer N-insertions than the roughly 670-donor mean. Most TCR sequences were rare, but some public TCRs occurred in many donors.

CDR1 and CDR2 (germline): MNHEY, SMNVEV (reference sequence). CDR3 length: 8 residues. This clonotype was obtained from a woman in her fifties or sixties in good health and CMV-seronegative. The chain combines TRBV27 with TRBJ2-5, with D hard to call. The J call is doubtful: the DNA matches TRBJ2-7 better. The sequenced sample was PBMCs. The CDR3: CARYEQYF. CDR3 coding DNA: TGTGCCCGCTACGAGCAGTACTTC.